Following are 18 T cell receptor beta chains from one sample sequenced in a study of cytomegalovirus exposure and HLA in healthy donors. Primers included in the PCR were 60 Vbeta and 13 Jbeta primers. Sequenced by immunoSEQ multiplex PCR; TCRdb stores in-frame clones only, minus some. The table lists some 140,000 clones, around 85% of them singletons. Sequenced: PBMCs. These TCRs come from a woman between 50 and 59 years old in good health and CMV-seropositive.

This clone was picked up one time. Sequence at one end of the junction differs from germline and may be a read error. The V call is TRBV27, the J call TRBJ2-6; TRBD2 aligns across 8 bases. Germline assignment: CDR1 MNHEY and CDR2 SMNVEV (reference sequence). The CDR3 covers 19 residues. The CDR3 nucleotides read TGTGCCAGCAGTTTTTTGGGCGGGAGGCGGGACTCTGGGGCCAACGGCCTGACTTTC. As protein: CASSFLGGRRDSGANGLTF.

DNA for the CDR3: TGTGCCAGCAGTCTTGAGAGGGACAGGGGGCGCTTCGGCTATGGCTACACCTTC. Its translation is CASSLERDRGRFGYGYTF. V gene TRBV28 combines with J gene TRBJ1-2; 12 bases fit TRBD1. The CDR3 is 18 amino acids. The junction had 14 bases not matched to a gene; V was cut back by 5 bases and J by 4 bases. Germline loops: CDR1 MDHEN, CDR2 SYDVKM.

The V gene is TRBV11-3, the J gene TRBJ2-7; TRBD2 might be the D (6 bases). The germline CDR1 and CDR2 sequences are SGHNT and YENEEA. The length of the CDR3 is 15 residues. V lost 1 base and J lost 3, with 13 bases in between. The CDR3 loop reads CASSLGQGGIYEQYF. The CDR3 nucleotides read TGTGCCAGCAGCTTAGGGCAGGGCGGGATCTACGAGCAGTACTTC.

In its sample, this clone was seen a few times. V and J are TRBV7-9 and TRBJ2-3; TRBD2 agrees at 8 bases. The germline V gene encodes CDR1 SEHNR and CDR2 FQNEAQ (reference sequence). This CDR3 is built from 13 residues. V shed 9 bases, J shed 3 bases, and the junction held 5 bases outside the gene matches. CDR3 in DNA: TGTGCCAGTAGCGGGGCTGGTACAGATACGCAGTATTTT. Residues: CASSGAGTDTQYF.

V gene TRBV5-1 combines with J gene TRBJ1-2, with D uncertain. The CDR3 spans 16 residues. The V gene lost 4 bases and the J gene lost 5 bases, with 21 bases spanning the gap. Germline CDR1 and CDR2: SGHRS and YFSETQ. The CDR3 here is CASSPRAGIKDYGYTF. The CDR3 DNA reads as TGCGCCAGCAGCCCCCGGGCGGGGATTAAGGATTATGGCTACACCTTC.

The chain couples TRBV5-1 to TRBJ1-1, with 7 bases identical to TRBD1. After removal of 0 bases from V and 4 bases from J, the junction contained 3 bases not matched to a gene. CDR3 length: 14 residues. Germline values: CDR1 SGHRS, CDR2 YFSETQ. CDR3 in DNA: TGCGCCAGCAGCTTGGTGCAGGGGGGCACTGAAGCTTTCTTT. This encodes CASSLVQGGTEAFF.

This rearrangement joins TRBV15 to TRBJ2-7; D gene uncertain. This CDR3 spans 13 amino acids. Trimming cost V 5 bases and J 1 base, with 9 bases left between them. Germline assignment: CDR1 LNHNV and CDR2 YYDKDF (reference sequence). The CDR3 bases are TGTGCCACCAGCTTCTGGCGGTCCTACGAGCAGTACTTC. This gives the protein CATSFWRSYEQYF. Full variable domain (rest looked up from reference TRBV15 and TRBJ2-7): DAMVIQNPRYQVTQFGKPVTLSCSQTLNHNVMYWYQQKSSQAPKLLFHYYDKDFNNEADTPDNFQSRRPNTSFCFLDIRSPGLGDTAMYLCATSFWRSYEQYFGPGTRLTVT.

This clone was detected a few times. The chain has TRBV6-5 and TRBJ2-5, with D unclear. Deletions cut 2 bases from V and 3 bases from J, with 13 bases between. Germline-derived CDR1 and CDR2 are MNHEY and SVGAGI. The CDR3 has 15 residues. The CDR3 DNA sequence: TGTGCCAGCAGTTACCCAGCGTTAGGAAAAGAGACCCAGTACTTC. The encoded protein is CASSYPALGKETQYF.

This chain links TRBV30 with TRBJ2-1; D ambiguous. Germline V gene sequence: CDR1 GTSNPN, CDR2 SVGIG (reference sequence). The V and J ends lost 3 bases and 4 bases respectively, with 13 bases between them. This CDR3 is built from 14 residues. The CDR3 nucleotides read TGTGCCTGGAGGGCCCAGCGCCAGTACAATGAGCAGTTCTTC. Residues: CAWRAQRQYNEQFF.

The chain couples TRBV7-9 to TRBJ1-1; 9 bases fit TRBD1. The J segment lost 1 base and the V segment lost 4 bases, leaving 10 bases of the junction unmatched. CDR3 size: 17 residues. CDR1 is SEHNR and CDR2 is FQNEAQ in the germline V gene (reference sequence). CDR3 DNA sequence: TGTGCCAGCAGCTACGAAACGCCGGGACAGGGGAACACTGAAGCTTTCTTT. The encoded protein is CASSYETPGQGNTEAFF.

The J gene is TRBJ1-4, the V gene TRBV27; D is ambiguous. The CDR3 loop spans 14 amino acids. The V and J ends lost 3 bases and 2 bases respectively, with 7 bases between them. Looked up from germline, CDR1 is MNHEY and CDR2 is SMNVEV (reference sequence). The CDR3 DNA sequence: TGTGCCAGCAGTTTGGGAGGCACTAATGAAAAACTGTTTTTT. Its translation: CASSLGGTNEKLFF.

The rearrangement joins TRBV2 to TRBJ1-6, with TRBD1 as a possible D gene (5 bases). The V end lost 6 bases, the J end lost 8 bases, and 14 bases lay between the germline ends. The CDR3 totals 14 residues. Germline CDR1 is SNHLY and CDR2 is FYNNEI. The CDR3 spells CASSSQGRDSPLHF. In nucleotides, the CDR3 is TGTGCCAGCAGCTCCCAGGGCCGGGATTCACCCCTCCACTTT.

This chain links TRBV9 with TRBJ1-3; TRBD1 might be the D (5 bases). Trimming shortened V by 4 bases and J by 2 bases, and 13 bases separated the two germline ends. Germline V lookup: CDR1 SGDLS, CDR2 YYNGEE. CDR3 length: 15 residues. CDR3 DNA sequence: TGTGCCAGCAGCCCTATGCGGGGGACTGGAAACACCATATATTTT. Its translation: CASSPMRGTGNTIYF.

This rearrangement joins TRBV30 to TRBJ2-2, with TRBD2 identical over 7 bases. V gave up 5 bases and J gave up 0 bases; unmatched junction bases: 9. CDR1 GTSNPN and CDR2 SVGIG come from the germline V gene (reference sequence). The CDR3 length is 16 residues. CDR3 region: CAWGWDRGANTGELFF. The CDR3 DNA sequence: TGTGCCTGGGGCTGGGATCGGGGGGCGAACACCGGGGAGCTGTTTTTT. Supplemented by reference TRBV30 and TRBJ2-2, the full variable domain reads SQTIHQWPATLVQPVGSPLSLECTVEGTSNPNLYWYRQAAGRGLQLLFYSVGIGQISSEVPQNLSASRPQDRQFILSSKKLLLSDSGFYLCAWGWDRGANTGELFFGEGSRLTVL.

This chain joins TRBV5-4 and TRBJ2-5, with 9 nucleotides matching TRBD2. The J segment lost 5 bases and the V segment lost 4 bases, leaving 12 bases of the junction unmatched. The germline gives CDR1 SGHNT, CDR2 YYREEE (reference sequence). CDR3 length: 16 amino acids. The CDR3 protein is CASSPGLGLAGETQYF. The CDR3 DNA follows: TGTGCCAGCAGCCCAGGTTTAGGGCTAGCGGGGGAGACCCAGTACTTC.

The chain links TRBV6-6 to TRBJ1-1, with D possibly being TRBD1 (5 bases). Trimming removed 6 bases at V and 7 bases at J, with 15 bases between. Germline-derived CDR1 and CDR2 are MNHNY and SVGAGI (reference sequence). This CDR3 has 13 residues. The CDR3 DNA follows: TGTGCCAGCAGCTCTTCGCTGGGGGGTGAAGCTTTCTTT. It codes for CASSSSLGGEAFF.

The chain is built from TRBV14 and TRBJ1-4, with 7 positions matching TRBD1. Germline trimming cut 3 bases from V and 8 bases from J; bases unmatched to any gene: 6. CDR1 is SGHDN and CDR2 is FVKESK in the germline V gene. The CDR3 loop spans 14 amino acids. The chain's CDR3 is CASSHGTVPEKLFF. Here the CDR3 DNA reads TGTGCCAGCAGCCACGGGACAGTACCCGAAAAACTGTTTTTT. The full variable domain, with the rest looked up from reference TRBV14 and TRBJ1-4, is EAGVTQFPSHSVIEKGQTVTLRCDPISGHDNLYWYRRVMGKEIKFLLHFVKESKQDESGMPNNRFLAERTGGTYSTLKVQPAELEDSGVYFCASSHGTVPEKLFFGSGTQLSVL.

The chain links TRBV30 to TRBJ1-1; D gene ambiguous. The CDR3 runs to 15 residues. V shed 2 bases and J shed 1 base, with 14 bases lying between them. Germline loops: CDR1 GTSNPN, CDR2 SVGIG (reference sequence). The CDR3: CAWSSTGGWNTEAFF. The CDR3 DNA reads TGTGCCTGGAGTTCTACGGGAGGGTGGAACACTGAAGCTTTCTTT.